These 9 T cell receptor beta chains originate from one sample sequenced in a study of T-cell memory formation after mild COVID-19. Using its own MiXCR run on the 5' RACE reads, TCRdb lists one record per CDR3 protein. This repertoire shows roughly 320,000 distinct CDR3 sequences, under 30% found once; its top ten account for approximately 15%. The specimen sequenced was PBMCs or a T cell subset sorted from them (not recorded which). These receptors were taken from an adult woman who had mild COVID-19 (a few samples of this study predate the infection). Cell type and time point are not known.

This clonotype was found a few times. The V and J genes are TRBV30 and TRBJ1-5, with D possibly being TRBD1 (6 bases). CDR3 length equals 14 residues. CDR1 and CDR2 from the germline V gene are GTSNPN and SVGIG (reference sequence). The V gene lost 3 bases and the J gene lost 2 bases, with 11 bases spanning the gap. For the CDR3, the DNA is TGTGCCTGGAGCCCAGGGGTTGGCAATCAGCCCCAGCATTTT. Amino acid sequence: CAWSPGVGNQPQHF.

This sequence joins TRBV30 and TRBJ1-1; no clear D. CDR1 is GTSNPN, CDR2 SVGIG, per germline (reference sequence). Trimming stripped 5 bases from V and 1 base from J, with 8 bases between. This CDR3 has 12 residues. CDR3: CAWVPWNTEAFF. The CDR3 DNA reads as TGTGCCTGGGTACCTTGGAACACTGAAGCTTTCTTT.

This clonotype was found a few times. J is TRBJ2-1 and V is TRBV5-5; TRBD2 matches at 11 bases. The CDR3 runs to 18 residues. CDR1 is SGHKS, CDR2 YYEKEE, per germline (reference sequence). Trimming removed 1 base from V and 8 bases from J; junction bases left unmatched: 14. For the CDR3, the DNA is TGTGCCAGCAGCTTGTGGGCGTTTAGCGGGGGGGAAACGGATGAGCAGTTCTTC. Translating it yields CASSLWAFSGGETDEQFF.

The chain joins TRBV6-2 or TRBV6-3 to TRBJ1-1; D ambiguous. Germline CDR1 and CDR2: MNHEY and SVGEGT. The CDR3 runs to 13 residues. Trimming stripped 4 bases from V and 7 bases from J, with 13 bases between. The CDR3 spells CASSWRDVGEAFF. CDR3 sequence (DNA): TGTGCCAGCAGTTGGCGGGATGTTGGTGAAGCTTTCTTT.

This chain connects TRBV3-1 to TRBJ2-3; D might be TRBD1 (6 bases). Trimming shortened V by 3 bases and J by 1 base, and 14 bases separated the two germline ends. The CDR3 loop spans 16 amino acids. The germline V gene encodes CDR1 LGHDT and CDR2 YNNKEL (reference sequence). The CDR3 nucleotides are TGTGCCAGCAGCCAGTCCGGGGACACCCGCACAGATACGCAGTATTTT. It is translated as CASSQSGDTRTDTQYF.

The chain combines TRBV7-7 with TRBJ2-5; unclear D gene. V was clipped by 0 bases and J by 0 bases, with 5 bases between them. The length of the CDR3 is 14 residues. Per the germline V gene, CDR1 is SSHAT and CDR2 is FNYEAQ (reference sequence). CDR3 DNA sequence: TGTGCCAGCAGCTTAGCCGGGTACCAAGAGACCCAGTACTTC. Translation gives CASSLAGYQETQYF.

The rearrangement joins TRBV7-9 to TRBJ2-1; no definite D call. The CDR3 is 11 residues long. Trimming took 5 bases from V and 8 from J, leaving 7 bases between them. Per germline, CDR1 SEHNR and CDR2 FQNEAQ (reference sequence). The CDR3 region is CASSPLYEQFF. The CDR3 coding sequence is TGTGCCAGCAGCCCATTATATGAGCAGTTCTTC.

The chain employs TRBV9 and TRBJ2-2; weak D call: TRBD1 (5 bases). The CDR3 is 15 residues long. Germline V lookup: CDR1 SGDLS, CDR2 YYNGEE. Between the trimmed V and J ends, which lost 2 bases and 1 base, there was a span of 9 bases. The chain's CDR3 is CASSVTGRNTGELFF. CDR3 nucleotide sequence: TGTGCCAGCAGCGTTACAGGACGGAACACCGGGGAGCTGTTTTTT.

The genes are TRBV10-2 and TRBJ2-2, with TRBD2 matching over 7 bases. The V segment lost 2 bases and the J segment 7 bases; nucleotides outside the gene matches: 10. The germline V gene has CDR1 WSHSY and CDR2 SAAADI. The CDR3 runs to 16 residues. Here the CDR3 DNA reads TGCGCCAGCAGTGAGACGGGACTAAACATCGGCGGGGAGCTGTTTTTT. This translates into CASSETGLNIGGELFF.